This TCR beta chain was captured in a study of blood T cells in healthy people across ages. V lost 0 bases, J lost 0 bases, and 2 bases stayed unmatched. Germline V CDR1 and CDR2: LGHNA, YSLEER. CDR3 length equals 15 residues. Together with a sample-barcoded 5' primer, a J-beta primer mix was included in a second PCR lasting about 7 to 12 cycles. Sequencing yielded, for each sample, at least 3 million paired-end reads carrying CDR3. TCRdb analysed the 5' RACE reads with MiXCR anew, one entry per CDR3 protein. The profile shows approximately 1.5 million distinct CDR3 sequences, approximately 43% of them singletons. Regarding the study as a whole: Any changes in expanded clonotypes were possibly confounded, as donor CMV status remained unknown. The long-lived group displayed more naive CD4+ cells, plus higher diversity, than the aged donors did.

Concerning this clonotype: Antigen specificity is unknown.

Sequenced input: blood. This clonotype was obtained from a young woman in good health. The J gene is TRBJ2-7, the V gene TRBV4-3, with 7 bases aligning to TRBD2. The DNA for the CDR3 is TGCGCCAGCAGCCAAGATGGGGGGGACTCCTACGAGCAGTACTTC. It yields the protein CASSQDGGDSYEQYF.